The rows below give T cell receptor beta chains drawn from one sample of a study of T cells in localized non-small cell lung cancer. Clones were sequenced by immunoSEQ multiplex PCR, and TCRdb holds only the in-frame ones, with some missing. Of 25,000 to 35,000 clones in the sample, about 92% were seen once. The sample here was peripheral blood, taken before any cancer treatment. All receptors derive from a woman aged 35-75 years with stage I lung adenocarcinoma. CDR3s include the opening cysteine and the closing phenylalanine or tryptophan. The D gene is left open where the match is weak. Clone size appears in some rows only: once, few, many, or a class for an expanded clone.

v_call	clone_size	j_call	d_call	cdr3_aa	cdr3_nt
TRBV29-1	NA	TRBJ2-1	TRBD2	CSVRLAGSGEQFF	TGCAGCGTCAGACTAGCGGGGTCGGGTGAGCAGTTCTTC
TRBV5-6	NA	TRBJ1-4	NA	CASSLTGIATNEKLFF	TGTGCCAGCAGCCTAACAGGGATTGCAACTAATGAAAAACTGTTTTTT
TRBV20-1	NA	TRBJ1-2	NA	CSARGRGYTF	TGCAGTGCGAGGGGACGTGGCTACACCTTC
TRBV7-6	NA	TRBJ2-3	NA	CASSLASGVDTQYF	TGTGCCAGCAGCCTAGCCTCGGGGGTAGATACGCAGTATTTT
TRBV29-1	NA	TRBJ1-1	NA	CSVRGEGTEAFF	TGCAGCGTTCGCGGCGAAGGCACTGAAGCTTTCTTT
TRBV11-2	NA	TRBJ1-5	NA	CASSLQGNQPQHF	TGTGCCAGCAGCTTACAGGGAAATCAGCCCCAGCATTTT
TRBV2	NA	TRBJ2-5	NA	CASRYEGETQYF	TGTGCCAGCAGGTACGAGGGAGAGACCCAGTACTTC
TRBV7-6	NA	TRBJ2-1	NA	CASSPGRHNEQFF	TGTGCCAGCAGCCCCGGACGTCACAATGAGCAGTTCTTC
TRBV11-2	NA	TRBJ2-5	TRBD2	CASSPAGVEETQYF	TGTGCCAGCAGCCCAGCGGGAGTTGAAGAGACCCAGTACTTC
TRBV9	NA	TRBJ1-2	NA	CASSVEGHGYTF	TGTGCCAGCAGCGTAGAAGGGCACGGCTACACCTTC
TRBV28	NA	TRBJ2-7	TRBD2	CASKRGGNDYEQYF	TGTGCCAGCAAACGGGGAGGGAATGACTACGAGCAGTACTTC
TRBV11-3	NA	TRBJ1-2	NA	CASTVSGEMGYTF	TGTGCCAGCACCGTCTCAGGGGAAATGGGCTACACCTTC
TRBV27	NA	TRBJ1-5	TRBD1	CASSPRQGLSNQPQHF	TGTGCCAGCAGCCCTAGACAGGGACTTAGCAATCAGCCCCAGCATTTT
TRBV11-3	once	TRBJ2-1	NA	CASSLDSQMYNEQFF	TGTGCCAGCAGCTTAGATAGCCAGATGTACAATGAGCAGTTCTTC
TRBV5-1	NA	TRBJ2-1	NA	CASSPGFSYNEQFF	TGCGCCAGCAGCCCGGGGTTCTCCTACAATGAGCAGTTCTTC
TRBV7-8	NA	TRBJ2-5	TRBD2	CASSWSGRVSQETQYF	TGTGCCAGCAGCTGGAGCGGGAGAGTGAGTCAAGAGACCCAGTACTTC
TRBV11-2	NA	TRBJ2-2	TRBD1	CASSQTGQASTGELFF	TGTGCCAGCAGCCAAACGGGACAGGCGAGCACCGGGGAGCTGTTTTTT
TRBV11-3	once	TRBJ2-1	NA	CASSPTRNNEQFF	TGTGCCAGCAGCCCTACTAGAAACAATGAGCAGTTCTTC
TRBV21-1	NA	TRBJ2-2	NA	CASPWDRARGGELFF	TGTGCCAGCCCCTGGGACAGAGCCCGTGGCGGGGAGCTGTTTTTT
TRBV18	NA	TRBJ2-5	NA	CASSPLGHQEGTQYF	TGTGCCAGCTCACCATTAGGACACCAGGAGGGGACCCAGTACTTC
TRBV19	NA	TRBJ1-1	NA	CASSPGIGGADTEAFF	TGTGCCAGTAGCCCGGGCATCGGGGGCGCCGACACTGAAGCTTTCTTT
TRBV27	NA	TRBJ2-7	NA	CASSLTRNSYEQYF	TGTGCCAGCAGTTTAACGAGGAACTCCTACGAGCAGTACTTC
TRBV18	NA	TRBJ1-1	NA	CASSQDRNTEAFF	TGTGCCAGCTCACAGGATAGGAACACTGAAGCTTTCTTT
TRBV7-2	NA	TRBJ2-2	TRBD1	CASSLQGAAVTGELFF	TGTGCCAGCAGCTTACAGGGGGCAGCTGTGACCGGGGAGCTGTTTTTT
TRBV5-8	NA	TRBJ1-2	NA	CASSLGVGDGSYGYTF	TGTGCCAGCAGCCTGGGTGTTGGGGACGGTAGCTATGGCTACACCTTC
TRBV30	NA	TRBJ1-2	NA	CAWSPSKDYGYTF	TGTGCCTGGAGCCCATCGAAGGACTATGGCTACACCTTC
TRBV5-4	NA	TRBJ1-2	NA	CASSQELRVSNYGYTF	TGCGCCAGCAGCCAAGAGTTAAGGGTATCTAACTATGGCTACACCTTC
TRBV19	NA	TRBJ2-3	TRBD2	CASTSGGGPTDTQYF	TGTGCCAGTACCAGCGGGGGTGGTCCCACAGATACGCAGTATTTT
TRBV5-8	NA	TRBJ2-3	NA	CASSSLADTQYF	TGTGCCAGCAGCTCCCTAGCGGATACGCAGTATTTT
TRBV12-5	NA	TRBJ1-2	NA	CASGPSGSPYGYTF	TGTGCTAGTGGACCGTCCGGGAGCCCCTATGGCTACACCTTC
TRBV11-3	NA	TRBJ1-1	NA	CASSLVRGEAFF	TGTGCCAGCAGCCTCGTAAGAGGCGAAGCTTTCTTT
TRBV29-1	NA	TRBJ2-7	NA	CSVEGQSYEQYF	TGCAGCGTTGAAGGCCAATCCTACGAGCAGTACTTC
TRBV18	NA	TRBJ1-3	NA	CASSPYFGDRTPMNTIYF	TGTGCCAGCTCACCATACTTCGGGGATAGGACCCCGATGAACACCATATATTTT
TRBV9	NA	TRBJ2-3	TRBD2	CASSAGLAGGTDTQYF	TGTGCCAGCAGCGCAGGGCTAGCGGGAGGCACAGATACGCAGTATTTT
TRBV9	NA	TRBJ2-3	NA	CASSVVGSANGDTQYF	TGTGCCAGCAGCGTAGTGGGCTCGGCGAACGGAGATACGCAGTATTTT
TRBV27	NA	TRBJ2-7	NA	CASSPVGSANEQYF	TGTGCCAGCAGTCCCGTGGGTAGCGCGAACGAGCAGTACTTC
TRBV4-3	NA	TRBJ1-5	NA	CASKVGIYPQHF	TGCGCCAGCAAAGTGGGTATTTACCCCCAGCATTTT
TRBV10-1	NA	TRBJ1-2	NA	CASSVRANYGYTF	TGCGCCAGCAGTGTCAGGGCCAACTATGGCTACACCTTC
TRBV19	NA	TRBJ1-5	TRBD1	CAGAPGQGARRNQPQHF	TGTGCTGGCGCTCCGGGACAGGGGGCGCGGAGGAATCAGCCCCAGCATTTT
TRBV28	NA	TRBJ1-2	NA	CASSLQNYGYTF	TGTGCCAGCAGTTTACAAAACTATGGCTACACCTTC
TRBV7-9	NA	TRBJ2-5	TRBD2	CASSSTSGGGETQYF	TGTGCCAGCAGTTCGACTAGCGGGGGAGGAGAGACCCAGTACTTC
TRBV23-1	NA	TRBJ1-4	NA	CASTTRGTSNEKLFF	TGCGCCAGCACCACGAGAGGGACTTCTAATGAAAAACTGTTTTTT
TRBV14	NA	TRBJ1-1	NA	CASSHRDGGATEAFF	TGTGCCAGCAGCCACAGGGATGGGGGAGCCACTGAAGCTTTCTTT
TRBV9	NA	TRBJ2-2	TRBD1	CASSLRQGAQGGELFF	TGTGCCAGCAGCCTTCGACAGGGGGCGCAGGGCGGGGAGCTGTTTTTT
TRBV7-3	NA	TRBJ2-3	NA	CASSFTFSTDTQYF	TGTGCCAGCAGCTTCACCTTTAGCACAGATACGCAGTATTTT
TRBV18	NA	TRBJ1-3	TRBD1	CASSPAMGQETIYF	TGTGCCAGCTCACCCGCCATGGGACAGGAAACCATATATTTT
TRBV19	NA	TRBJ2-3	TRBD2	CASKGGLEGTDTQYF	TGTGCCAGTAAGGGCGGACTAGAAGGCACAGATACGCAGTATTTT
TRBV19	NA	TRBJ1-2	NA	CASSHTPGGYTF	TGTGCCAGTAGTCACACCCCGGGTGGCTACACCTTC
TRBV6-1	NA	TRBJ1-2	NA	CASTEGGLGGYTF	TGTGCCAGCACGGAGGGGGGCCTAGGAGGCTACACCTTC
TRBV19	NA	TRBJ2-1	NA	CASSIQGIGSYNEQFF	TGTGCCAGTAGTATTCAGGGGATAGGCTCCTACAATGAGCAGTTCTTC
TRBV7-8	NA	TRBJ2-1	TRBD2	CASSSRAGGRLSYNEQFF	TGTGCCAGCAGCTCCAGAGCGGGAGGGCGGTTATCCTACAATGAGCAGTTCTTC
TRBV29-1	NA	TRBJ2-1	TRBD2	CSVDSGPGLRGTYNEQFF	TGCAGCGTTGATAGCGGGCCCGGGTTAAGAGGGACCTACAATGAGCAGTTCTTC
TRBV25-1	NA	TRBJ2-1	NA	CASSGTGVSYNEQFF	TGTGCCAGCAGTGGGACGGGAGTTTCCTACAATGAGCAGTTCTTC
TRBV7-9	NA	TRBJ1-5	NA	CASSPLGRVSQPQHF	TGTGCCAGCAGTCCTCTCGGACGAGTGAGTCAGCCCCAGCATTTT
TRBV7-2	NA	TRBJ2-1	TRBD2	CASSLLGGREEQFF	TGTGCCAGCAGCTTATTAGGCGGGAGGGAAGAGCAGTTCTTC
TRBV6-1	NA	TRBJ1-1	NA	CASSETGGGTEAFF	TGTGCCAGCAGTGAAACAGGAGGCGGCACTGAAGCTTTCTTT
TRBV27	few	TRBJ2-7	TRBD2	CASSPGLAGGSYEQYF	TGTGCCTCCTCCCCCGGACTAGCGGGAGGGTCCTACGAGCAGTACTTC
TRBV2	NA	TRBJ2-7	NA	CASSEQGYEQYF	TGTGCCAGCAGTGAACAGGGATACGAGCAGTACTTC
TRBV11-2	NA	TRBJ2-3	NA	CASSLDSGGWVKQHTQYF	TGTGCCAGCAGCTTAGATTCTGGGGGGTGGGTAAAACAACATACGCAGTATTTT
TRBV19	NA	TRBJ2-7	TRBD2	CASSRGGTVGTSGIYEQYF	TGTGCCAGTAGTAGGGGAGGGACAGTAGGGACTAGCGGGATTTACGAGCAGTACTTC